This T cell receptor beta chain originates from a study of T cell repertoires in cytomegalovirus infection. Study summary: Indicated by public TCR beta signatures were CMV infection and matching HLA type. Study outcomes and limitations: Summed public TCR beta family frequency identified CMV carriers bearing the relevant HLA.

TCRdb used MiXCR to reprocess the reads, holding one entry per CDR3 protein. The sample carries a few hundred thousand distinct CDR3 sequences, around a sixth recorded once. J was trimmed by 0 bases and V by 6 bases; bases with no gene match: 13. From germline, CDR1 is MNHEY and CDR2 SVGAGI. The CDR3 contains 17 residues. Remarks on this clonotype: Its antigen is unidentified.

Input material: PBMCs. The TCR comes from a human donor in good health (CMV status not recorded). Some clones in this sample may be carry-over from other donors' samples. This chain uses TRBV6-5 with TRBJ1-2; 7 bases are shared with TRBD1. CDR3 sequence: CASRLQTGKTPNYGYTF. DNA of the CDR3: TGTGCCAGCAGATTACAGACAGGGAAAACTCCTAACTATGGCTACACCTTC.